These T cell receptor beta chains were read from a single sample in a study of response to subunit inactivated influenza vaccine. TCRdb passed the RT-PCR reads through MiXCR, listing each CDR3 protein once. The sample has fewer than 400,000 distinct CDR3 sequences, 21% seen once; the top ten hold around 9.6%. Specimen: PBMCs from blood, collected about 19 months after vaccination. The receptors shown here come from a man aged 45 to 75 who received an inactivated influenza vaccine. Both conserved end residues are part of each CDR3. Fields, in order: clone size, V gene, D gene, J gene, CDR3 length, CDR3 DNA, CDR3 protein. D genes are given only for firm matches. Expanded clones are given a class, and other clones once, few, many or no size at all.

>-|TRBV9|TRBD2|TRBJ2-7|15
TGTGCCAGCAGCGTAGGTCGCGGGAGGGCCTACGAGCAGTACTTC
CASSVGRGRAYEQYF
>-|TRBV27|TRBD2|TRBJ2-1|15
TGTGCCAGCGGGGGACTAGCGGGCTACTACAATGAGCAGTTCTTC
CASGGLAGYYNEQFF
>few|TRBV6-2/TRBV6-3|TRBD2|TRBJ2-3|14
TGTGCCAGCAGTGTCCGGGGGGACGGGGATACGCAGTATTTT
CASSVRGDGDTQYF
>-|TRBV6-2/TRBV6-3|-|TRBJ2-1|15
TGTGCCAGCAGAACCGGGACCCGGAACTACAATGAGCAGTTCTTC
CASRTGTRNYNEQFF
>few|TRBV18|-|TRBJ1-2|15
TGTGCCAGCTCACCACGAAGGGGTGAGAACTATGGCTACACCTTC
CASSPRRGENYGYTF
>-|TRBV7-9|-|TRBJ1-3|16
TGTGCCAGCAGCTTAGCGCTAATCGGCAACGGAAACACCATATATTTT
CASSLALIGNGNTIYF
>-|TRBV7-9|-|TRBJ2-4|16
TGTGCCAGCAGCTTACTTTTGGGTCAGGGGAAAAACATTCAGTACTTC
CASSLLLGQGKNIQYF
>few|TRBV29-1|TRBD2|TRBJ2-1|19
TGCAGCGTTGAAGGAGGGTTATATGACGGGACTAGCGTCTACAATGAGCAGTTCTTC
CSVEGGLYDGTSVYNEQFF
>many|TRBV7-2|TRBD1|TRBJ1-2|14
TGTGCCAGCGGCCCGGGACAGGGGGCTCAAGGCTACACCTTC
CASGPGQGAQGYTF
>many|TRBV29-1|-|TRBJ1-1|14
TGCAGCGTTGCAGACGGACTGATGAACACTGAAGCTTTCTTT
CSVADGLMNTEAFF
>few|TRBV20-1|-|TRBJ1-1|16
TGCAGTGCTAGATCGGGGGGAAACACCTTGAACACTGAAGCTTTCTTT
CSARSGGNTLNTEAFF
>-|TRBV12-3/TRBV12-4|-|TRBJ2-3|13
TGTGCCAGCACCTCTTTCGGCACAGATACGCAGTATTTT
CASTSFGTDTQYF
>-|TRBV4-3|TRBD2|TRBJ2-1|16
TGCGCCAGCAGCCAAGACGTTCGCGGGAGGATACATGAGCAGTTCTTC
CASSQDVRGRIHEQFF
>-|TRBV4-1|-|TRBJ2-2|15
TGCGCCAGCAGCCAACAGAGGGGGAACACCGGGGAGCTGTTTTTT
CASSQQRGNTGELFF
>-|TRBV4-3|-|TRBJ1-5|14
TGCGCCAGCAGCCAAGAGAGGGGTGATCAGCCCCAGCATTTT
CASSQERGDQPQHF
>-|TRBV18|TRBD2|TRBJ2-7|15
TGTGCCAGCTCACCGGCGACTAGCGGGATAAGGGAGCAGTACTTC
CASSPATSGIREQYF
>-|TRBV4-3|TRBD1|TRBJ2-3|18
TGCGCCAGCAGCCAAGACTTCGGGACAGGGTATAGCACAGATACGCAGTATTTT
CASSQDFGTGYSTDTQYF
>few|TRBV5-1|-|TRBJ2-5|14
TGCGCCAGCAGCTTGATACAGGGTGTGCAGACCCAGTACTTC
CASSLIQGVQTQYF
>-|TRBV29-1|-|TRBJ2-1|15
TGCAGCGTTGAAGGTGGGAGGCTCTCCTACAATGAGCAGTTCTTC
CSVEGGRLSYNEQFF
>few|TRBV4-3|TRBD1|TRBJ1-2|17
TGCGCCAGCAGCCAAGGGGTAGGGGCAGGGGGAAACTATGGCTACACCTTC
CASSQGVGAGGNYGYTF
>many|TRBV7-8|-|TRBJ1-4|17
TGTGCCAGCAGCTTAGCGAGGGTGGTCGGTTCGAGGGAAAAACTGTTTTTT
CASSLARVVGSREKLFF
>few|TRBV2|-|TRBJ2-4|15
TGTGCCAGCAAAACTACTGTGCTAGCCAAAAACATTCAGTACTTC
CASKTTVLAKNIQYF
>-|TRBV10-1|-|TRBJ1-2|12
TGCGCCAGTGAGAAGACAGTCTATGGCTACACCTTC
CASEKTVYGYTF
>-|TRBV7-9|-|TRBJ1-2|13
TGTGCCAGCAGCTTAGCCGACAGCTATGGCTACACCTTC
CASSLADSYGYTF
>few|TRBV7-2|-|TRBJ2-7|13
TGTGCCAGCAGCTTAGTTCCCCTTGTCGAGCAGTACTTC
CASSLVPLVEQYF
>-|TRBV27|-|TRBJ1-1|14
TGTGCCAGCAGTTTTCTCGAGGGAAACACTGAAGCTTTCTTT
CASSFLEGNTEAFF
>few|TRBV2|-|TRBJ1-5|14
TGTGCCAGCAGTACGGGACCCGAAACGGGGCCCCAGCATTTT
CASSTGPETGPQHF
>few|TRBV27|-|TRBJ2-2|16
TGTGCCAGCAGCGTAATCGGGGGGCATTACACCGGGGAGCTGTTTTTT
CASSVIGGHYTGELFF
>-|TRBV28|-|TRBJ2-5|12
TGTGCCAGCAGTTCTTACCAGGGAGCCCAGTACTTC
CASSSYQGAQYF
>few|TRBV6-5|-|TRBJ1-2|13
TGTGCCAGCAGTTCCCTTGGGGACTATGGCTACACCTTC
CASSSLGDYGYTF